Below, one T cell receptor beta chain is given with its context. No antigen is known for it. RNA transcripts yielded amplified TCR beta CDR3 regions. RT-PCR in the first round (using the HTBI primer set) targeted the TCR CDR3. TCRdb passed the multiplex PCR reads through MiXCR, listing each CDR3 protein once. The profile shows hundreds of thousands of distinct CDR3 sequences, about 14% of them singletons. V gave up 5 bases and J gave up 8 bases, with 15 bases separating them. This CDR3 region has 12 residues. Germline V gene sequence: CDR1 DFQATT, CDR2 SNEGSKA (reference sequence). The entry originates in a study of T cells in Graves' hyperthyroidism and ophthalmopathy. Study findings and constraints: Most thyroid-expanded clonotypes above 0.001 were also found in blood. Model-based prediction identified ophthalmopathy a median about 7 months prior to its onset.

At least 3 on the Clinical Activity Score was recorded for ophthalmopathy patients, who also had NOSPECS grade at least 4 and duration under 3 months. The sequence came from a middle-aged woman with Graves' ophthalmopathy. Specimen: blood. The chain couples TRBV20-1 to TRBJ1-2, with TRBD1 as a possible D gene (5 bases). The CDR3 loop reads CSASSQGEGYTF. CDR3 DNA sequence: TGCAGTGCTTCCTCACAAGGGGAAGGCTACACCTTC.